Reported below is one T cell receptor beta chain. TCRdb's copy holds only in-frame clones and misses some; the assay was immunoSEQ multiplex PCR. Of about 160,000 clones listed, less than 85% were seen once; the top ten hold more than 6%. The record originates from a study of blood T cell repertoires in COVID-19. Study-wide context: Samples of COVID-19 (acute and convalescent) were obtained from the United States, Italy and Spain. Sources were T cells, B-cell-depleted T cells, or PBMCs; the material itself was cDNA or gDNA.

Seattle cases were enrolled at active infection and followed longitudinally. The germline CDR1 and CDR2 sequences are SEHNR and FQNEAQ (reference sequence). This CDR3 comprises 17 residues. V shed 3 bases, J shed 9 bases, and the junction held 12 bases outside the gene matches. Sequenced: peripheral blood. The sequence derives from a woman aged 35 to 49 with COVID-19, enrolled during active disease. The J gene is TRBJ1-5, the V gene TRBV7-9; TRBD1 matches at 12 bases. CDR3 residues: CASSFSGTGGKSRPQHF. CDR3 bases: TGTGCCAGCAGCTTTTCCGGGACAGGGGGCAAGTCCCGGCCCCAGCATTTT. Filled out from reference TRBV7-9 and TRBJ1-5, the complete variable domain reads DTGVSQNPRHKITKRGQNVTFRCDPISEHNRLYWYRQTLGQGPEFLTYFQNEAQLEKSRLLSDRFSAERPKGSFSTLEIQRTEQGDSAMYLCASSFSGTGGKSRPQHFGDGTRLSIL.